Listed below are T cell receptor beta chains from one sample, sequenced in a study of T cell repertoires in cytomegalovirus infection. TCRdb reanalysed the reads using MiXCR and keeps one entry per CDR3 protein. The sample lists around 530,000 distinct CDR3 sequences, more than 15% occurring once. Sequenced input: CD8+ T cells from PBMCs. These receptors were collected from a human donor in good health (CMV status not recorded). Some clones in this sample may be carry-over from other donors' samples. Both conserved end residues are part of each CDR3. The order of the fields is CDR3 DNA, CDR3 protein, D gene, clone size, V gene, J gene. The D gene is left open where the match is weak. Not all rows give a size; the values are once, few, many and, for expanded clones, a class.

DNA: TGTGCCAGCAGCCCAAGGAGCTCCTACAATGAGCAGTTCTTC
CDR3: CASSPRSSYNEQFF
D: .
size: many
V: TRBV7-9
J: TRBJ2-1

DNA: TGTGCCAGCAGTACAGATCCGGATACGCAGTATTTT
CDR3: CASSTDPDTQYF
D: .
size: many
V: TRBV6-6
J: TRBJ2-3

DNA: TGTGCCAGCAGTTCCCCAGGCTCAGGGGAGTCGGGCGAGCAGTACTTC
CDR3: CASSSPGSGESGEQYF
D: .
size: .
V: TRBV27
J: TRBJ2-7

DNA: TGTGCCAGCAGTGCCGTTGGTGACAGGGGGCGACGGTATGGCTACACCTTC
CDR3: CASSAVGDRGRRYGYTF
D: TRBD1
size: few
V: TRBV6-1
J: TRBJ1-2

DNA: TGTGCCACCAGCAGAGACCCGGGGGTTAGCGAGACCCAGTACTTC
CDR3: CATSRDPGVSETQYF
D: .
size: .
V: TRBV15
J: TRBJ2-5

DNA: TGTGCCAGCAGCGTAGCAGCCAGCGGGAGCTCCTACGAGCAGTACTTC
CDR3: CASSVAASGSSYEQYF
D: TRBD2
size: .
V: TRBV9
J: TRBJ2-7

DNA: TGTGCCAGCAGCCGCGGGACAGACCAATTCTATGGCTACACCTTC
CDR3: CASSRGTDQFYGYTF
D: TRBD1
size: few
V: TRBV5-4
J: TRBJ1-2

DNA: TGTGCCACCAGCAGGGTGGGATCACGCGGACCGAACACTGAAGCTTTCTTT
CDR3: CATSRVGSRGPNTEAFF
D: .
size: .
V: TRBV15
J: TRBJ1-1

DNA: TGTGCCAGCAGCCCGGGGGGCAACTACGAGCAGTACTTC
CDR3: CASSPGGNYEQYF
D: .
size: many
V: TRBV7-9
J: TRBJ2-7

DNA: TGTGCTAGTGGTGAACAGGGTTCTAATGAAAAACTGTTTTTT
CDR3: CASGEQGSNEKLFF
D: .
size: .
V: TRBV12-5
J: TRBJ1-4